One and the same sample provided the 6 T cell receptor beta chains below, sequenced in a study of shared clonotypes between healthy human individuals (dated by TCRdb to the early 2020s). Library prep was done by the immunoSEQ multiplex PCR assay. This immuneACCESS table, as held by TCRdb, lists in-frame sequences with V and J called but not all clones. Of the missing ones, under half trace to an unresolved V gene in checked studies; the others have no known cause. For this sample there are around 700,000 clones; approximately 74% appear just once. The top ten clones comprise approximately 1.6% of the sample. Material for sequencing was memory CD4+ T cells sorted from blood. The label giving this sample's cell subset or site can be read as: CD45RA-negative fraction. These receptors came from a woman aged 30 to 39 in good health.

This clone came up a few times. The chain joins TRBV11-2 to TRBJ1-3; 9 nucleotides line up with TRBD1. The junction had 6 bases not matched to a gene; V was cut back by 3 bases and J by 0 bases. The CDR3 has 17 amino acids. Germline V lookup: CDR1 SGHAT, CDR2 FQNNGV. In nucleotides, the CDR3 is TGTGCCAGCAGCTTTACCGGGACAGGGTTCTCTGGAAACACCATATATTTT. Encoded protein: CASSFTGTGFSGNTIYF.

The rearrangement uses TRBV28 and TRBJ2-1; TRBD2 matches at 14 bases. Germline V gives CDR1 MDHEN, CDR2 SYDVKM. The CDR3 has 15 residues. The V segment lost 4 bases and the J segment 9 bases; nucleotides outside the gene matches: 5. The chain's CDR3 is CASSSPGLAGAEQFF. CDR3 DNA: TGTGCCAGCAGTTCGCCGGGACTAGCGGGAGCTGAGCAGTTCTTC.

V usage is TRBV19 and J usage is TRBJ2-3, with D maybe TRBD2 (5 bases). From germline, CDR1 is LNHDA and CDR2 SQIVND (reference sequence). The CDR3 covers 15 residues. Trimming removed 3 bases from V and 4 bases from J, with 14 bases in between. The CDR3 region is CASSITRTNSDTQYF. CDR3 coding DNA: TGTGCCAGTAGTATCACTAGAACGAACTCAGATACGCAGTATTTT.

This chain's CDR3 is CASTKGRSSYNEQFF. CDR3 coding DNA: TGTGCCAGTACCAAGGGCAGAAGCTCCTACAATGAGCAGTTCTTC. The chain uses TRBV19 and TRBJ2-1; D gene uncertain. The CDR3 spans 15 residues. Germline V lookup: CDR1 LNHDA, CDR2 SQIVND (reference sequence). The germline V and J ends were trimmed by 7 bases and 0 bases, with 13 bases remaining between them.

The chain joins TRBV20-1 to TRBJ2-1; D is uncertain. Germline V gene sequence: CDR1 DFQATT, CDR2 SNEGSKA (reference sequence). The V and J ends lost 6 bases and 4 bases respectively, with 7 bases between them. This CDR3 spans 11 amino acids. CDR3 nucleotide sequence: TGCAGTGCGGCGATATACAATGAGCAGTTCTTC. The encoded protein is CSAAIYNEQFF.

This clone was detected once. The J gene is TRBJ1-6, the V gene TRBV6-1; maybe TRBD1 (5 bases). CDR3 size: 13 residues. Germline CDR1 is MNHNS and CDR2 is SASEGT. V was shortened by 7 bases and J by 8 bases, with 12 bases between the two germline ends. Written as DNA, the CDR3 is TGTGCCAGCATAGGGGACGGACATTCACCCCTCCACTTT. It is translated as CASIGDGHSPLHF.